This T cell receptor (beta chain) was captured in a study of neurological immune-mediated disorders (dated by TCRdb to about 2019). About the study as a whole: Using UMI-based sequencing, the study compared peripheral blood TCR-beta repertoires from patients with HTLV-I-associated myelopathy (HAM/TSP), patients with multiple sclerosis, and healthy controls. Longitudinal samples, technical triplicates and paired sorted CD4+ and CD8+ T-cell subsets, alongside PBMC samples, were included among the 90 to 130 TCR-beta libraries. Each longitudinal HAM/TSP and healthy donor was sampled at 3 time-points spaced at about 3-45 month intervals. Of the 70 or so subjects in the cohort, some 15 were HAM/TSP patients, some 35 were multiple sclerosis patients, and 20 were healthy controls.

The research as a whole found: No identical CDR3 amino acid sequences were found to be shared among expanded clones across subjects, suggesting that TCR-beta repertoires were private in all groups. TCR clonal expansion was highest in HAM/TSP patients and lowest in MS patients, with MS patients falling below even healthy controls.

cDNA synthesis used template-switch 5'RACE with a primer carrying a 10-nucleotide random unique molecular identifier tagging each TCR transcript. Each sequencing run produced over 200 million TCR-beta sequences covering 15-18 subjects. The RNeasy kit was used for extraction of total RNA. TCR-beta VDJ regions were amplified with primers for the TCR constant region and the 5'RACE anchor, using the KAPA Real-time Library Amplification kit. Sample indexes and Illumina adaptors were added in a first PCR, and a second PCR then increased library yield. The roughly 650 bp TCR product was size-selected on a 2% E-gel SizeSelection system after Ampure bead purification. Before pooling, libraries had their quality checked on a Bioanalyzer, their concentration measured with Qubit, and their quantity determined with the Kapa Library Quantification kit. Libraries were sequenced paired-end 2 x 150 bp on an Illumina HiSeq 2500. To increase sequence diversity, roughly 24-31% phiX was spiked into each library pool. The paper's processing steps were these. The UMI-based MiGEC pipeline processed quality-filtered reads and removed over 80% of raw TCR sequences during error correction. VDJ genes were aligned to IMGT germline references, and each clonotype was defined by a unique CDR3 amino acid sequence together with V-J genes. VDJtools evaluated clonal expansion, Shannon diversity and CDR3 relatedness (CalcPairwiseDistances, ClusterSamples); CLCbio workbench built phylogenetic trees. A clone was classed as expanded if it had 8 or more unique UMIs, a cutoff based on coefficient-of-variation modelling across technical triplicates. The public reads were quality trimmed at Q25 with fastp and then assembled into clones with MiXCR by TCRdb, keeping productive beta chains. Each record represents a unique CDR3 protein, reported with the most common genes and DNA among its rows. It is TCRdb's table, rather than the study itself, that gives the V and J calls and clone size. Counted in this sample were 95,000 to 110,000 distinct CDR3 sequences; about a tenth of them appeared once. Together, the top ten hold around 3.3% of the sample.

The table lists this clonotype with many counts. Its cognate antigen has yet to be identified. Per-base quality was not reported, and no clone a single base away is much larger than it. Read against the paper, the sample's time point label means: longitudinal time-point 3. Libraries from unsorted PBMCs were made from 2 million PBMCs kept in RNAlater at -80 degrees C until RNA extraction. Peripheral blood was subjected to Ficoll-Hypaque density gradient centrifugation to isolate PBMCs, which were then cryopreserved in liquid nitrogen. This TCR derives from a female donor with HTLV-1-associated myelopathy (HAM/TSP). The sample consisted of PBMCs.

The sequenced DNA: TGTGCCAGCAGCTTCAGTTGGGATGAGCAGTTCTTC. Its protein reads: CASSFSWDEQFF. The receptor chain draws on TRBV7-7 and TRBJ2-1; no D gene call is confident. The germline V gene (reference sequence) yields SSHAT for CDR1 and FNYEAQ for CDR2. V sheds 3 bases and J sheds 8 bases, leaving 8 bases between their ends. Its CDR3 holds 12 amino acids, cysteine through phenylalanine. The retained sequence is limited to the CDR3, 36 bases, with the frame set at the first base.